These T cell receptor beta chains were read from a single sample in a study of CD8+ T cells in alopecia areata. Measured with immunoSEQ multiplex PCR; TCRdb has only the in-frame clones, and not every one. The table has some 200,000 clones, about 60% seen once. The material was CD4+ T cells sorted from blood, obtained at week 4, from a patient treated with tofacitinib. Receptors originate from a human donor with alopecia areata. The CDR3 runs from the conserved cysteine through the conserved F or W. The order of the fields is J gene, clone size, V gene, D gene, CDR3 DNA, CDR3 protein. The D gene is left open where the match is weak. For some rows the clone size is stated as once, few or many, or as a class when expanded; others skip it.

TRBJ2-3 | few | TRBV2 | TRBD2 | TGTGCCAGCAGCCGGGGGGGCCGACCAGATACGCAGTATTTT | CASSRGGRPDTQYF
TRBJ2-5 | few | TRBV7-2 | TRBD2 | TGTGCCAGCAGCTTAGAACGGACTAGCTTTGAGACCCAGTACTTC | CASSLERTSFETQYF
TRBJ2-5 | NA | TRBV4-3 | NA | TGCGCCAGCAGCCAAGATTGGTCACCTCAAGAGACCCAGTACTTC | CASSQDWSPQETQYF
TRBJ1-2 | NA | TRBV15 | NA | TGTGCCACCAGCAGAACACCGACAGATCCTAACTATGGCTACACCTTC | CATSRTPTDPNYGYTF
TRBJ1-2 | NA | TRBV5-1 | NA | TGCGCCAGCAGCTTGGCAGGGGATGGCTACACCTTC | CASSLAGDGYTF
TRBJ1-4 | few | TRBV10-3 | NA | TGTGCCATCAGTGAGTCTTCGGACACTGAAAAACTGTTTTTT | CAISESSDTEKLFF
TRBJ2-5 | few | TRBV29-1 | NA | TGCAGCGTCAGGGGCCGAGAGACCCAGTACTTC | CSVRGRETQYF
TRBJ2-7 | NA | TRBV30 | TRBD2 | TGTGCCTGGAGCGGACTAGCGGGCTACTACGAGCAGTACTTC | CAWSGLAGYYEQYF
TRBJ2-7 | few | TRBV7-9 | TRBD1 | TGTGCCAGCAGCTCACGGACAGGGTCCTACGAGCAGTACTTC | CASSSRTGSYEQYF
TRBJ2-3 | few | TRBV30 | NA | TGTGCCTGGACGGGGCTCTCGAGCACAGATACGCAGTATTTT | CAWTGLSSTDTQYF
TRBJ1-6 | NA | TRBV25-1 | NA | TGTGCCAGCAGTGAATTAATGGCCGCGAATTCACCCCTCCACTTT | CASSELMAANSPLHF
TRBJ1-3 | NA | TRBV29-1 | NA | TGCAGCGTTGAAGATCAGGCAGCCTCTGCGGGAAACACCATATATTTT | CSVEDQAASAGNTIYF
TRBJ2-3 | few | TRBV5-1 | NA | TGCGCCAGCAGCTTGGGGGGCTCAGATACGCAGTATTTT | CASSLGGSDTQYF
TRBJ2-1 | NA | TRBV2 | NA | TGTGCCAGCAGGACAAGGGGTGAGCAGTTCTTC | CASRTRGEQFF